These 21 T cell receptor beta chains were sequenced from one sample in a study of breast tumors, draining lymph nodes, adjacent tissues. Samples came from axillary lymph nodes draining the breast cancer. TCRdb reanalysed the multiplex PCR reads using MiXCR and keeps one entry per CDR3 protein. The data hold nearly 200,000 distinct CDR3 sequences, with about 32% observed a single time. Input material: axillary lymph node tissue. The receptors were sampled from a female donor with breast cancer. Some clones in this sample may be carry-over from other donors' samples.

Of note for this clonotype: This may stem from a read error, because a much larger clone lies one nucleotide away. This rearrangement joins TRBV9 to TRBJ2-1, with a possible D match to TRBD2 (6 bases). This CDR3 spans 14 amino acids. Germline-derived CDR1 and CDR2 are SGDLS and YYNGEE. CDR3 amino acids: CASSVVPEGSEQSF. The CDR3 DNA follows: TGTGCCAGCAGCGTAGTCCCGGAGGGCAGTGAGCAGTCCTTC.

The chain couples TRBV15 to TRBJ2-3; 9 nucleotides agree with TRBD2. The CDR3 has 16 amino acids. The trim removed 3 bases at V and 1 base at J, leaving 5 bases unmatched. CDR1 LNHNV and CDR2 YYDKDF come from the germline V gene (reference sequence). The CDR3 bases are TGTGCCACCAGCAGTTTGGGCGGGAGGGGCACAGATACGCAGTATTTT. Encoded protein: CATSSLGGRGTDTQYF.

Of note for this clonotype: Here the CDR3 omits its conserved ending phenylalanine or tryptophan, so a read error is the likely source. V usage is TRBV15 and J usage is TRBJ1-6; maybe TRBD1 (5 bases). Trimming took 4 bases from V and 0 from J, leaving 10 bases between them. The CDR3 is made up of 16 amino acids. Looked up from germline, CDR1 is LNHNV and CDR2 is YYDKDF (reference sequence). The CDR3 coding sequence is TGTGCCACCAGCACCGACAGAAGCTCCTATAATTCACCCCTCCACCCT. Its protein product is CATSTDRSSYNSPLHP.

The CDR3 sequence: CATSSLAGRASQPQHF. The CDR3 bases are TGTGCCACCAGCAGCTTGGCCGGCAGGGCAAGTCAGCCCCAGCATTTT. This chain uses TRBV15 with TRBJ1-5; possibly TRBD1 for D (5 bases). The germline CDR1 and CDR2 sequences are LNHNV and YYDKDF (reference sequence). V gave up 3 bases and J gave up 6 bases, with 18 bases separating them. The CDR3 has 16 amino acids.

There are many counts of this clonotype. The gene calls are TRBV7-7 and TRBJ2-2; the D gene is possibly TRBD2 (6 bases). CDR3 length: 13 residues. Looked up from germline, CDR1 is SSHAT and CDR2 is FNYEAQ (reference sequence). CDR3 amino acids: CASSGANTGELFF. CDR3 in DNA: TGTGCGTCTTCGGGGGCGAACACCGGGGAGCTGTTTTTT. Based on the CDR3 plus reference TRBV7-7 and TRBJ2-2, the full variable domain is GAGVSQSPRYKVTKRGQDVTLRCDPISSHATLYWYQQALGQGPEFLTYFNYEAQPDKSGLPSDRFSAERPEGSISTLTIQRTEQRDSAMYRCASSGANTGELFFGEGSRLTVL.

As concerns this clonotype: A much more abundant neighbour one base away suggests this may be a read error. The chain carries TRBV30 and TRBJ1-5; D possibly corresponds to TRBD1 (5 bases). This CDR3 has 14 residues. CDR1 GTSNPN and CDR2 SVGIG come from the germline V gene (reference sequence). CDR3 loop: CAWSPTASSQPQHF. CDR3 nucleotides: TGTGCCTGGAGTCCGACAGCGAGCAGTCAGCCCCAGCATTTT.

V usage is TRBV9 and J usage is TRBJ1-4; the D is unclear. Trimming left V 3 bases short and J 4 bases short, with 4 bases between. There are 12 residues in the CDR3. Looked up from germline, CDR1 is SGDLS and CDR2 is YYNGEE. CDR3 DNA sequence: TGTGCCAGCAGCGGCAGTAATGAAAAACTGTTTTTT. It yields the protein CASSGSNEKLFF.

V usage is TRBV2 and J usage is TRBJ2-1, with 8 bases fitting TRBD2. The CDR3 has 13 amino acids. Germline trimming cut 10 bases from V and 4 bases from J; bases unmatched to any gene: 6. CDR1 and CDR2 (germline): SNHLY, FYNNEI. The CDR3 nucleotides are TGTGCCATCTTGAGCGGGAGTTACAATGAGCAGTTCTTC. Translated: CAILSGSYNEQFF.

Turning to this clonotype: Because it lacks the conserved phenylalanine or tryptophan at the end, this CDR3 is likely a read error. The DNA is left out, because the CDR3 cannot be placed on it with certainty; the CDR3 is given as TCRdb lists it. This chain links TRBV4-2 with TRBJ1-2; TRBD1 is the table's D call and was not checked against the DNA. CDR1 is LGHNA, CDR2 YNFKEQ, per germline. The length of the CDR3 is 14 amino acids, counting both ends. CDR3 protein: CASSQGTGNYGYTA.

In its sample, this clonotype was seen many times. The chain recombines TRBV7-2 with TRBJ1-3; D may be TRBD1 (5 bases). Trimming shortened V by 5 bases and J by 4 bases, and 12 bases separated the two germline ends. CDR3 size: 14 residues. The germline CDR1 and CDR2 sequences are SGHTA and FQGNSA. The CDR3 loop is CASSPGPWGNTIYF. Written as DNA, the CDR3 is TGTGCCAGCAGCCCGGGACCCTGGGGAAACACCATATATTTT.

The chain joins TRBV20-1 to TRBJ1-4; 11 nucleotides line up with TRBD1. J gave up 8 bases and V 4 bases, and 6 bases lay outside the gene matches. CDR1 and CDR2 from the germline V gene are DFQATT and SNEGSKA (reference sequence). The CDR3 has 14 residues. This CDR3 reads CSAIWDRGNEKLFF. DNA for the CDR3: TGCAGTGCTATTTGGGACAGGGGGAACGAAAAACTGTTTTTT.

This clonotype was observed a few times. The chain combines TRBV27 with TRBJ1-5; TRBD1 agrees at 9 bases. The CDR3 is 15 amino acids. Germline V gene sequence: CDR1 MNHEY, CDR2 SMNVEV (reference sequence). With 6 bases clipped from V and 5 bases from J, the junction kept 8 bases outside the gene matches. The CDR3 coding sequence is TGTGCCAGCAGCTCATTGGGACAGGGAGATCAGCCCCAGCATTTT. Protein sequence: CASSSLGQGDQPQHF.

Comments on this clonotype: This may stem from a read error, because a much larger clone lies one nucleotide away. The genes are TRBV5-6 and TRBJ2-6; unclear D gene. V lost 0 bases and J lost 0, with 19 bases in between. The CDR3 has 20 amino acids. The germline V gene encodes CDR1 SGHDT and CDR2 YYEEEE. CDR3 nucleotide sequence: TGTGCCAGCAGCTTGGGAGGCACGGGCACATACAGCTCTGGGGCCAACGTCCTGACTTTC. Its translation is CASSLGGTGTYSSGANVLTF.

The gene calls are TRBV20-1 and TRBJ2-3; maybe TRBD1 (6 bases). V lost 6 bases to trimming and J lost 11 bases, with 15 bases between them. The germline CDR1 and CDR2 sequences are DFQATT and SNEGSKA (reference sequence). The CDR3 runs 11 residues. Here the CDR3 DNA reads TGCAGTGCGGCAGGGGACAATGAGCAGTATTTT. Translating it yields CSAAGDNEQYF.

This clonotype has ten or more counts. The gene calls are TRBV20-1 and TRBJ2-7, with TRBD1 matching over 8 bases. The CDR3 runs to 16 residues. Looked up from germline, CDR1 is DFQATT and CDR2 is SNEGSKA (reference sequence). Unmatched junction bases numbered 9, after V lost 2 bases and J lost 0 bases. The chain's CDR3 is CSARWGQARSSYEQYF. The DNA for the CDR3 is TGCAGTGCTAGATGGGGACAGGCCAGGAGCTCCTACGAGCAGTACTTC.

Many counts were recorded for this clonotype. The genes are TRBV5-8 and TRBJ2-3; 8 bases are shared with TRBD1. The CDR3 has 15 amino acids. CDR1 is SGHTS and CDR2 is YDEGEE in the germline V gene. With V trimmed by 4 bases and J by 5 bases, 9 bases remained unmatched. The CDR3 loop reads CASSTSGGAGDTQYF. In DNA, the CDR3 is TGTGCCAGCAGCACGTCAGGGGGCGCGGGAGATACGCAGTATTTT.

This clonotype was seen many times. The rearrangement links TRBV5-1 to TRBJ2-7; tentatively, D is TRBD2 (5 bases). With 0 bases removed from V and 7 bases from J, the gap between germline ends came to 11 bases. The CDR3 length is 13 residues. Germline lookup yields CDR1 SGHRS and CDR2 YFSETQ. The CDR3 protein is CASSLEVGREQYF. The CDR3 DNA sequence: TGCGCCAGCAGCTTGGAGGTAGGGAGAGAGCAGTACTTC.

The chain uses TRBV3-1 and TRBJ1-2, with 10 bases fitting TRBD1. Trimming cost V 2 bases and J 8 bases; bases outside gene matches: 11. The CDR3 consists of 16 residues. The germline CDR1 and CDR2 sequences are LGHDT and YNNKEL (reference sequence). CDR3: CASSQSGGDRGRGYTF. CDR3 nucleotides: TGTGCCAGCAGCCAATCTGGGGGCGACAGGGGGCGCGGCTACACCTTC.

The rearrangement joins TRBV15 to TRBJ2-3; a possible D gene is TRBD1 (6 bases). CDR3 length equals 16 residues. Germline V gives CDR1 LNHNV, CDR2 YYDKDF (reference sequence). Trimming shortened V by 4 bases and J by 5 bases, and 19 bases separated the two germline ends. The CDR3 DNA is TGTGCCACCAGCAAGACCAAACAGGGTACGCAAGATACGCAGTATTTT. It translates to CATSKTKQGTQDTQYF.

This clonotype has ten or more counts. CDR3 nucleotide sequence: TGCAGTGCGCTTGCAGGGAGGGAGACCCAGTACTTC. As protein: CSALAGRETQYF. The chain links TRBV20-1 to TRBJ2-5; D may be TRBD2 (6 bases). Trimming removed 6 bases from V and 5 bases from J, with 13 bases in between. This CDR3 has 12 residues. Per the germline V gene, CDR1 is DFQATT and CDR2 is SNEGSKA (reference sequence).

This clonotype was found many times. This chain uses TRBV15 with TRBJ1-2; D perhaps matches TRBD1 (5 bases). CDR1 LNHNV and CDR2 YYDKDF come from the germline V gene (reference sequence). The CDR3 is 14 residues long. Trimming removed 0 bases from V and 8 bases from J, with 13 bases in between. The CDR3 DNA follows: TGTGCCACCAGCAGAGAGGGGCAGGAGAGGGGCTACACCTTC. Protein product: CATSREGQERGYTF.